The 7 T cell receptor beta chains given below trace back to one sample, sequenced in a study of T cells in localized non-small cell lung cancer. Sequencing used immunoSEQ multiplex PCR; TCRdb keeps in-frame clones, though not all of them. The data show 30,000 to 45,000 clones, with over 80% seen just once and around 2.8% held by the top ten. The source was peripheral blood, collected before any cancer treatment. The receptors were sampled from a woman between 40 and 69 years old with stage I lung adenocarcinoma.

This clone is a singleton in its sample. The chain recombines TRBV28 with TRBJ2-5; 8 bases are a match to TRBD1. The CDR3 consists of 15 residues. The V gene's germline CDR1 is MDHEN and CDR2 SYDVKM. The J segment lost 1 base and the V segment lost 1 base, leaving 2 bases of the junction unmatched. The CDR3 nucleotides read TGTGCCAGCAGTTTATTGGGACAGGTCCAAGAGACCCAGTACTTC. Amino acids: CASSLLGQVQETQYF.

The V gene is TRBV7-3, the J gene TRBJ2-1; TRBD1 is a possible D gene (5 bases). Germline CDR1 is SGHTA and CDR2 is FQGTGA. Deletions cut 4 bases from V and 11 bases from J, with 12 bases between. This CDR3 region has 12 residues. The DNA for the CDR3 is TGTGCCAGCAGCTCGCGACAGTCCCAGCAGTTCTTC. Protein: CASSSRQSQQFF.

This clone was counted once. The gene calls are TRBV18 and TRBJ2-7; TRBD1 is a possible D gene (6 bases). Per germline, CDR1 KGHSH and CDR2 LQKENI. Deletions cut 3 bases from V and 7 bases from J, with 19 bases between. The CDR3 has 15 amino acids. This CDR3 is CASSPAGQGPREQYF. The DNA of the CDR3 is TGTGCCAGCTCACCCGCGGGCCAGGGGCCTCGGGAGCAGTACTTC.

The chain combines TRBV19 with TRBJ1-2; weak D call: TRBD1 (6 bases). The ends were cut back, 3 bases at V and 11 bases at J, with 13 bases in the middle. The V gene's germline CDR1 is LNHDA and CDR2 SQIVND (reference sequence). CDR3 length: 12 amino acids. The CDR3 nucleotides are TGTGCCAGTAGTATTATAGGGGGACCATACACCTTC. This gives the protein CASSIIGGPYTF. Variable domain in full (rest from reference TRBV19 and TRBJ1-2): DGGITQSPKYLFRKEGQNVTLSCEQNLNHDAMYWYRQDPGQGLRLIYYSQIVNDFQKGDIAEGYSVSREKKESFPLTVTSAQKNPTAFYLCASSIIGGPYTFGSGTRLTVV.

The chain couples TRBV19 to TRBJ2-7; D is possibly TRBD2 (6 bases). Germline V gives CDR1 LNHDA, CDR2 SQIVND (reference sequence). V was cut by 3 bases and J by 6 bases, with 15 bases left in between. The CDR3 extends over 14 amino acids. The CDR3 protein is CASSIGPGTGEQYF. The CDR3 nucleotides read TGTGCCAGTAGTATCGGGCCCGGGACTGGCGAGCAGTACTTC.

The chain carries TRBV7-9 and TRBJ2-3, with 8 nucleotides matching TRBD2. This CDR3 contains 18 residues. CDR1 is SEHNR, CDR2 FQNEAQ, per germline (reference sequence). V shed 7 bases and J 4 bases; nucleotides not matched to a gene: 19. The CDR3 bases are TGTGCCAGCACATCCCCCTCTACCGGCGGGAGGACGGCAGATACGCAGTATTTT. This encodes CASTSPSTGGRTADTQYF.

The chain links TRBV7-9 to TRBJ2-7, with TRBD1 matching over 8 bases. Germline values: CDR1 SEHNR, CDR2 FQNEAQ (reference sequence). CDR3 length: 13 amino acids. V was clipped by 5 bases and J by 2 bases; unmatched bases: 2. The DNA for the CDR3 is TGTGCCAGCAGCCCCAGGGGGCCCTACGAGCAGTACTTC. This translates into CASSPRGPYEQYF.